These 6 T cell receptor beta chains originate from one sample sequenced in a study of blood T cell repertoires in COVID-19. Method: immunoSEQ multiplex PCR; TCRdb's copy keeps in-frame clones and lacks some. The data show under 250,000 clones, roughly 86% seen once. The sequencing input was peripheral blood. These receptors were taken from an elderly man with acute or convalescent COVID-19.

This clone was found once. The chain uses TRBV9 and TRBJ2-1; 9 bases agree with TRBD2. Germline V lookup: CDR1 SGDLS, CDR2 YYNGEE. The CDR3 is 19 amino acids. V trimming: 0 bases; J trimming: 0 bases; junction bases outside the gene matches: 10. In DNA form, the CDR3 reads TGTGCCAGCAGCGTAGTTCCAGCGGGAGGTCTCAGCTCCTACAATGAGCAGTTCTTC. It specifies CASSVVPAGGLSSYNEQFF.

The chain recombines TRBV11-2 with TRBJ1-1, with D maybe TRBD1 (5 bases). Germline V CDR1 and CDR2: SGHAT, FQNNGV. The CDR3 runs to 15 residues. V was cut by 7 bases and J by 2 bases, with 17 bases left in between. CDR3 sequence (DNA): TGTGCCAGCACCCAGATAGGAGGGGTTAACACTGAAGCTTTCTTT. Amino acids: CASTQIGGVNTEAFF.

The chain employs TRBV7-2 and TRBJ2-7, with TRBD1 matching over 9 bases. The CDR3 has 13 amino acids. J gave up 6 bases and V 4 bases, and 4 bases lay outside the gene matches. Germline V CDR1 and CDR2: SGHTA, FQGNSA. The CDR3 DNA is TGTGCCAGCAGCTCGGGACAGGGTCGCGAGCAGTACTTC. Protein sequence: CASSSGQGREQYF.

The genes are TRBV6-4 and TRBJ2-3; D is possibly TRBD2 (6 bases). The CDR3 covers 12 residues. Germline CDR1 reads MRHNA; CDR2 reads SNTAGT. The V and J ends lost 7 bases and 6 bases respectively, with 11 bases between them. The CDR3 region is CASIDSGDTQYF. In DNA, the CDR3 is TGTGCCAGCATCGACAGCGGGGATACGCAGTATTTT.

The chain has TRBV9 and TRBJ1-1; D not certain. Germline lookup yields CDR1 SGDLS and CDR2 YYNGEE. This CDR3 comprises 13 residues. V was cut by 1 base and J by 7 bases, with 11 bases left in between. The CDR3, as DNA: TGTGCCAGCAGCGTACACTTCTCGGGTGAAGCTTTCTTT. This codes for CASSVHFSGEAFF.

J is TRBJ1-4 and V is TRBV6-6; 8 bases align to TRBD1. V trimming: 6 bases; J trimming: 7 bases; junction bases outside the gene matches: 7. The CDR3 runs to 14 residues. The germline V gene encodes CDR1 MNHNY and CDR2 SVGAGI (reference sequence). The CDR3 DNA reads as TGTGCCAGCAGGGGGAGGACAGGGACTGAAAAACTGTTTTTT. Encoded protein: CASRGRTGTEKLFF.